The 24 T cell receptor beta chains in this list originate from one sample, sequenced in a study of CD8 T cells in ankylosing spondylitis. Whole-study results and caveats: Ankylosing spondylitis blood appeared to be characterized by a TCR beta motif of several highly homologous variants.

TCRdb used MiXCR to reprocess the 5' RACE reads, holding one entry per CDR3 protein. Here the sample spans around 540,000 distinct CDR3 sequences, about 13% being singletons. What these receptors recognize is not known. The sequencing input was blood, either unsorted or a sorted T cell fraction (not recorded which). The source is a male donor with ankylosing spondylitis.

This clonotype was picked up a small number of times. V is TRBV5-1 and J is TRBJ1-1; no firm D call. Trimming shortened V by 0 bases and J by 6 bases, and 9 bases separated the two germline ends. The CDR3 covers 13 residues. The V gene's germline CDR1 is SGHRS and CDR2 YFSETQ. The CDR3 sequence: CASSLVGSAEAFF. Written as DNA, the CDR3 is TGCGCCAGCAGCTTGGTCGGTTCTGCTGAAGCTTTCTTT.

In nucleotides, the CDR3 is TGCGCCAGCAGCCAAGTTAGAACAGGGGGTAACTATGGCTACACCTTC. It translates to CASSQVRTGGNYGYTF. The gene calls are TRBV4-1 and TRBJ1-2, with 8 bases aligning to TRBD1. The V gene end was trimmed by 1 base and the J gene end by 1 base; junction bases not matched to a gene: 5. CDR3 length: 16 amino acids. Per the germline V gene, CDR1 is MGHRA and CDR2 is YSYEKL.

This clonotype was seen a handful of times. CDR3 sequence: CASSRGQYTGELFF. The CDR3 bases are TGTGCCAGCAGTCGTGGACAGTACACCGGGGAGCTGTTTTTT. V is TRBV14 and J is TRBJ2-2; the D gene is possibly TRBD1 (6 bases). The germline V gene encodes CDR1 SGHDN and CDR2 FVKESK. V was cut by 6 bases and J by 3 bases, with 11 bases left in between. The CDR3 runs 14 residues.

This clonotype has more than one count but fewer than ten. The chain recombines TRBV3-1 with TRBJ1-2; no firm D call. V was cut by 5 bases and J by 7 bases, with 8 bases left in between. Germline assignment: CDR1 LGHDT and CDR2 YNNKEL (reference sequence). The CDR3 contains 11 residues. CDR3 in DNA: TGTGCCAGCAGCGGTCGGAGTGGCTACACCTTC. It translates to CASSGRSGYTF.

This clonotype was picked up a small number of times. This sequence joins TRBV6-1 and TRBJ2-2; 7 nucleotides agree with TRBD2. There are 14 residues in the CDR3. Germline loops: CDR1 MNHNS, CDR2 SASEGT. Germline trimming cut 10 bases from V and 0 bases from J; bases unmatched to any gene: 5. The DNA for the CDR3 is TGTGCCACCGGACTAGAGTCGAACACCGGGGAGCTGTTTTTT. This gives the protein CATGLESNTGELFF.

This clonotype came up a few times. This chain connects TRBV24-1 to TRBJ2-5; possible D gene TRBD2, 6 bases. Trimming left V 3 bases short and J 4 bases short, with 11 bases between. The length of the CDR3 is 14 residues. CDR1 is KGHDR, CDR2 SFDVKD, per germline. This CDR3 is CATSDPGLRETQYF. CDR3 in DNA: TGTGCCACCAGTGATCCGGGACTCAGAGAGACCCAGTACTTC.

This clonotype has only a few counts. This chain connects TRBV14 to TRBJ2-3, with 7 bases fitting TRBD2. CDR3 length equals 15 residues. Germline CDR1 is SGHDN and CDR2 is FVKESK. Unmatched junction bases numbered 5, after V lost 2 bases and J lost 3 bases. DNA of the CDR3: TGTGCCAGCAGCCAACTCAGCGGGAAGACAGATACGCAGTATTTT. This codes for CASSQLSGKTDTQYF.

This chain links TRBV19 with TRBJ2-7; a possible D gene is TRBD2 (6 bases). The CDR3 totals 15 residues. Germline CDR1 and CDR2: LNHDA and SQIVND (reference sequence). Trimming cost V 5 bases and J 0 bases, with 14 bases left between them. CDR3 protein: CASSAVGTASYEQYF. CDR3 DNA sequence: TGTGCCAGTAGTGCTGTGGGGACTGCCTCCTACGAGCAGTACTTC.

This chain joins TRBV7-8 and TRBJ2-1; 12 bases fit TRBD2. Germline trimming cut 0 bases from V and 8 bases from J; bases unmatched to any gene: 8. Germline V gene lookup returns CDR1 SGHVS and CDR2 FQNEAQ. The CDR3 sequence is 17 residues long. The CDR3 region is CASSLAPTSGSRHEQFF. CDR3 sequence (DNA): TGTGCCAGCAGCTTAGCTCCGACTAGCGGGAGTCGGCATGAGCAGTTCTTC.

The chain couples TRBV5-1 to TRBJ1-2; unclear D gene. The CDR3 runs to 16 residues. V shed 5 bases and J shed 4 bases, with 21 bases lying between them. Germline V gene lookup returns CDR1 SGHRS and CDR2 YFSETQ. The CDR3 region has the DNA TGCGCCAGCAGACCTCAGGCGGGCGATGACCTCTATGGCTACACCTTC. Translated, it gives CASRPQAGDDLYGYTF.

The chain is built from TRBV29-1 and TRBJ2-1; 9 nucleotides match TRBD2. The trim removed 2 bases at V and 2 bases at J, leaving 7 bases unmatched. The CDR3 contains 16 residues. The germline V gene has CDR1 SQVTM and CDR2 ANQGSEA. The CDR3 nucleotides are TGCAGCGTTGAATGGGCTAGCGGGACAGCCTACAATGAGCAGTTCTTC. Translation gives CSVEWASGTAYNEQFF.

This sequence joins TRBV7-2 and TRBJ2-5; D unresolved. Germline CDR1 SGHTA, CDR2 FQGNSA. The CDR3 extends over 15 amino acids. V lost 1 base to trimming and J lost 13 bases, with 22 bases between them. The CDR3 sequence is CASSLVQTSISYVYF. The CDR3 coding sequence is TGTGCCAGCAGCTTAGTCCAAACGAGTATCAGCTATGTGTACTTC.

This clonotype was seen a handful of times. The chain couples TRBV11-2 to TRBJ2-2, with TRBD2 matching 11 bases. The CDR3 has 18 residues. Germline V gene data show CDR1 as SGHAT and CDR2 as FQNNGV. Trimming took 4 bases from V and 2 from J; bases not matched to a gene: 9. The CDR3 coding sequence is TGTGCCAGCAGCTCACCCCGTGGGACTAGCGGAAACACCGGGGAGCTGTTTTTT. Protein sequence: CASSSPRGTSGNTGELFF.

The chain joins TRBV13 to TRBJ2-1; 11 bases fit TRBD1. Germline loops: CDR1 PRHDT, CDR2 FYEKMQ (reference sequence). The CDR3 covers 15 residues. J gave up 7 bases and V 9 bases, and 11 bases lay outside the gene matches. The DNA for the CDR3 is TGTGCCAGTTCGATTGGACAGGGGGCTGGGAATGAGCAGTTCTTC. Amino acids: CASSIGQGAGNEQFF.

This clonotype was detected only a few times. The rearrangement links TRBV4-2 to TRBJ2-1; 9 nucleotides align to TRBD2. V shed 3 bases, J shed 0 bases, and the junction held 3 bases outside the gene matches. Germline V lookup: CDR1 LGHNA, CDR2 YNFKEQ. This CDR3 has 16 amino acids. For the CDR3, the DNA is TGTGCCAGCAGCCACGGACTAGCGCCCTCCTACAATGAGCAGTTCTTC. This translates into CASSHGLAPSYNEQFF.

The sample holds many counts of this clonotype. The rearrangement uses TRBV7-2 and TRBJ2-7; 7 bases map to TRBD2. V was pared by 1 base and J by 8 bases, with 5 bases of the junction left unmatched. Germline V gene lookup returns CDR1 SGHTA and CDR2 FQGNSA. The CDR3 length is 13 residues. The CDR3 DNA reads as TGTGCCAGCAGCTTAGATAGCGGGTTACAGCAGTACTTC. This codes for CASSLDSGLQQYF. The variable domain in full, completed from reference TRBV7-2 and TRBJ2-7, reads GAGVSQSPSNKVTEKGKDVELRCDPISGHTALYWYRQSLGQGLEFLIYFQGNSAPDKSGLPSDRFSAERTGGSVSTLTIQRTQQEDSAVYLCASSLDSGLQQYFGPGTRLTVT.

The chain employs TRBV20-1 and TRBJ2-1; 7 nucleotides agree with TRBD2. The CDR3 consists of 15 residues. With V trimmed by 5 bases and J by 7 bases, 14 bases remained unmatched. In germline, CDR1 is DFQATT, CDR2 SNEGSKA (reference sequence). The CDR3 sequence: CSAPRLGGSGNEQFF. The CDR3, as DNA: TGCAGTGCTCCCAGACTGGGCGGGAGTGGTAATGAGCAGTTCTTC.

This clonotype was seen only a few times. V usage is TRBV5-1 and J usage is TRBJ2-1, with 7 bases identical to TRBD2. The CDR3 is made up of 15 amino acids. V shed 0 bases and J 6 bases; nucleotides not matched to a gene: 6. Per germline, CDR1 SGHRS and CDR2 YFSETQ. The CDR3 coding sequence is TGCGCCAGCAGCTTGGGCGGGAGCCTCCTCAATGAGCAGTTCTTC. It encodes CASSLGGSLLNEQFF.

This clonotype was seen a handful of times. This rearrangement joins TRBV27 to TRBJ2-7; the match to TRBD2 covers 10 bases. Trimming cost V 4 bases and J 2 bases; bases outside gene matches: 2. Germline V gives CDR1 MNHEY, CDR2 SMNVEV (reference sequence). The CDR3 sequence is 14 residues long. In nucleotides, the CDR3 is TGTGCCAGCAGTTCTAGCGGGAGACCCTACGAGCAGTACTTC. Translating gives CASSSSGRPYEQYF.

There are a few counts of this clonotype. The CDR3 nucleotides are TGTGCCATCAGGTCGGGGACAGACTCTGGAAACACCATATATTTT. Amino acids: CAIRSGTDSGNTIYF. V usage is TRBV10-3 and J usage is TRBJ1-3; TRBD1 matches at 7 bases. Trimming took 6 bases from V and 0 from J; bases not matched to a gene: 5. CDR3 length equals 15 residues. Per the germline V gene, CDR1 is ENHRY and CDR2 is SYGVKD.

The rearrangement uses TRBV20-1 and TRBJ2-1; D is possibly TRBD2 (5 bases). The CDR3 has 15 residues. CDR1 and CDR2 (germline): DFQATT, SNEGSKA (reference sequence). V lost 3 bases and J lost 1, with 13 bases in between. The CDR3 is CSARSGLGSYNEQFF. Here the CDR3 DNA reads TGCAGTGCTAGGAGCGGTCTTGGATCCTACAATGAGCAGTTCTTC.

The chain employs TRBV30 and TRBJ2-6; D gene uncertain. This CDR3 spans 13 amino acids. Trimming left V 5 bases short and J 1 base short, with 6 bases between. Germline V gene sequence: CDR1 GTSNPN, CDR2 SVGIG (reference sequence). This CDR3 reads CAWGESGANVLTF. The CDR3 DNA is TGTGCCTGGGGGGAATCTGGGGCCAACGTCCTGACTTTC.

This rearrangement joins TRBV20-1 to TRBJ2-5; a possible D gene is TRBD1 (6 bases). The ends were cut back, 3 bases at V and 2 bases at J, with 16 bases in the middle. Germline CDR1 and CDR2: DFQATT and SNEGSKA (reference sequence). This CDR3 is built from 15 residues. CDR3 in DNA: TGCAGTGCTAGCCGCCCTCAGGGGTCGCAAGAGACCCAGTACTTC. Translating it yields CSASRPQGSQETQYF.

This clonotype was counted a few times. This chain uses TRBV11-2 with TRBJ2-1; the D gene is possibly TRBD1 (6 bases). V was clipped by 1 base and J by 5 bases, with 12 bases between them. The CDR3 has 15 residues. Germline V gene sequence: CDR1 SGHAT, CDR2 FQNNGV. In DNA form, the CDR3 reads TGTGCCAGCAGCTTAGCCCGGGACACCCACAATGAGCAGTTCTTC. Its translation is CASSLARDTHNEQFF.